The source of this TCR beta chain is a study of T cell responses to AZD1222 COVID-19 vaccine. The assay was immunoSEQ multiplex PCR, and TCRdb's table has in-frame clones only and misses some. The table records about 120,000 clones, around 87% of them present only once. The receptor was isolated from an adult in good health. The sequencing here drew on peripheral blood, taken on day 0 of AZD1222 vaccination.

The CDR3 bases are TGTGCCAGCAGGCGGGACACCGAAAAACTGTTTTTT. It codes for CASRRDTEKLFF. V gene TRBV2 combines with J gene TRBJ1-4, with D perhaps matching TRBD1 (6 bases). This CDR3 has 12 amino acids. Germline lookup yields CDR1 SNHLY and CDR2 FYNNEI. The V and J ends lost 6 bases and 8 bases respectively, with 10 bases between them.